Listed below are T cell receptor beta chains from one sample, sequenced in a study of blood T cells in healthy people across ages. TCRdb re-analysed the 5' RACE reads in MiXCR, keeping a single row per CDR3 protein. In the table there are about 1.4 million distinct CDR3 sequences, around 59% of which are singletons. Sequences were obtained from blood. The receptor set was obtained from a man between 18 and 29 years old in good health. Each CDR3 is given with its conserved first and last residue. The D gene is left open where the match is weak. The size entry is marked missing in some rows and otherwise reads once, few, many or a size class.

clone_size,cdr3_length,d_call,v_call,j_call,cdr3_nt,cdr3_aa
few,13,TRBD1,TRBV4-1,TRBJ2-1,TGCGCCAGCAGTCGACAGGGCATGGATGAGCAGTTCTTC,CASSRQGMDEQFF
few,16,TRBD1,TRBV29-1,TRBJ2-7,TGCAGCGTTTGGGACAGCGACTTCCCCAGCTCCTACGAGCAGTACTTC,CSVWDSDFPSSYEQYF
few,14,-,TRBV4-2,TRBJ2-5,TGTGCCAGCAACCCAACGGCGGGACAAGAGACCCAGTACTTC,CASNPTAGQETQYF
few,11,-,TRBV11-2,TRBJ2-1,TGTGCCAGCAGCTTAGCCTACCGGCAGTTCTTC,CASSLAYRQFF
-,15,-,TRBV5-6,TRBJ1-2,TGTGCCAGCAGCTTGGGCCTCACTTTGGACTATGGCTACACCTTC,CASSLGLTLDYGYTF
-,16,TRBD2,TRBV7-2,TRBJ2-7,TGTGCCAGCAGTCTTATGGGGGGGGACTATCCCTACGAGCAGTACTTC,CASSLMGGDYPYEQYF
few,16,-,TRBV4-3,TRBJ2-2,TGCGCCAGCAGCCAAGATTTTTTGGGATCGGCCGGGGAGCTGTTTTTT,CASSQDFLGSAGELFF
once,15,-,TRBV6-5,TRBJ1-2,TGTGCCAGCAGTTATGGGAGGGGACCTGGCTATGGCTACACCTTC,CASSYGRGPGYGYTF
few,16,-,TRBV12-3/TRBV12-4,TRBJ2-1,TGTGCCAGCACCTCGGTAGTTCTAGATAGGTACAATGAGCAGTTCTTC,CASTSVVLDRYNEQFF
-,17,-,TRBV11-2,TRBJ2-2,TGTGCCAGCAGCTTAGGGACCAGGGCCGCGAACACCGGGGAGCTGTTTTTT,CASSLGTRAANTGELFF
-,15,TRBD2,TRBV6-5,TRBJ2-5,TGTGCCAGCAGTTACAAGCCTAGCGGCCAAGAGACCCAGTACTTC,CASSYKPSGQETQYF
few,18,TRBD1,TRBV3-1,TRBJ1-1,TGTGCCAGCAGCCAAGAATTGGACAGGGGTCGTCGTTACACTGAAGCTTTCTTT,CASSQELDRGRRYTEAFF
few,16,TRBD2,TRBV4-1,TRBJ2-7,TGCGCCAGCAGCTATCAGACTAGCGGGGGCTCCTACGAGCAGTACTTC,CASSYQTSGGSYEQYF
-,16,TRBD1,TRBV3-1,TRBJ2-7,TGTGCCAGCAGCCAAGATGGTAGGGACAGGGCCTACGAGCAGTACTTC,CASSQDGRDRAYEQYF
few,13,-,TRBV20-1,TRBJ2-5,TGCAGTGCTACGGGGACAATCCAAGAGACCCAGTACTTC,CSATGTIQETQYF
-,20,-,TRBV29-1,TRBJ1-2,TGCGGCGTTGATCGTCGGTCCGGGGCCCCAGGCGTGGGGCCTAACTATGGCTACACCTTC,CGVDRRSGAPGVGPNYGYTF
-,14,-,TRBV6-2/TRBV6-3,TRBJ2-3,TGTGCCAGCGGACTTCGGGCGGGCACAGATACGCAGTATTTT,CASGLRAGTDTQYF
-,14,TRBD1,TRBV7-6,TRBJ2-7,TGTGCCAGCAGCGATTTAGGGGGCAGACACGAGCAGTACTTC,CASSDLGGRHEQYF
-,13,-,TRBV24-1,TRBJ2-1,TGTGCCTCCTCTAGGGCGGAGGATAATGAGCAGTTCTTC,CASSRAEDNEQFF
-,16,-,TRBV7-2,TRBJ2-3,TGTGCCAGCAGCTTAGAGTGGCAGGGAAGCACAGATACGCAGTATTTT,CASSLEWQGSTDTQYF
-,14,-,TRBV12-3/TRBV12-4,TRBJ2-7,TGTGCCAGCAGTTTCTCCACCTGGCTCTACGAGCAGTACTTC,CASSFSTWLYEQYF
-,14,TRBD2,TRBV11-2,TRBJ2-1,TGTGCCAGCAGGCGGGGGGGAGGCTACAATGAGCAGTTCTTC,CASRRGGGYNEQFF
-,13,-,TRBV25-1,TRBJ2-5,TGTGCCAGCAGTGAAGGACCCGTCGGGGCCCAGTACTTC,CASSEGPVGAQYF
few,13,-,TRBV7-2,TRBJ2-5,TGTGCCAGCAGCCCCGACCCGGGGAGGACCCAGTACTTC,CASSPDPGRTQYF
-,15,-,TRBV20-1,TRBJ2-7,TGCAGTGCTAGAACTGAGGCGACGGGGCCTTACGAGCAGTACTTC,CSARTEATGPYEQYF
few,12,TRBD2,TRBV6-5,TRBJ2-5,TGTGCCAGCAGTTACTGGGGGGGGACCCAGTACTTC,CASSYWGGTQYF
-,15,-,TRBV9,TRBJ2-3,TGTGCCAGCAGCGAACACAGGGCATCCACAGATACGCAGTATTTT,CASSEHRASTDTQYF
-,14,-,TRBV6-2/TRBV6-3,TRBJ2-5,TGTGCCAGCAGAAATCAGGGGAGGCAAGAGACCCAGTACTTC,CASRNQGRQETQYF
-,12,-,TRBV10-3,TRBJ1-5,TGTGCCATCAGTGAACTTGGTCAGCCCCAGCATTTT,CAISELGQPQHF
-,14,-,TRBV20-1,TRBJ2-1,TGCAGTGCTAGTCCAGCGGGACAGTACAATGAGCAGTTCTTC,CSASPAGQYNEQFF
few,14,-,TRBV6-1,TRBJ1-5,TGTGCCAGCAGTGAAGGGGGGGGGAATCAGCCCCAGCATTTT,CASSEGGGNQPQHF
-,16,-,TRBV5-6,TRBJ2-2,TGTGCCAGCAGCTTGGACGGGACCTTATTTACCGGGGAGCTGTTTTTT,CASSLDGTLFTGELFF
-,15,TRBD2,TRBV10-3,TRBJ2-7,TGTGCCATCAGTGAGGAGGGGAGGGAGTCCTACGAGCAGTACTTC,CAISEEGRESYEQYF
-,16,-,TRBV13,TRBJ2-2,TGTGCCAGCAGCTTCCGTCTGGGGGGGCGCACCGGGGAGCTGTTTTTT,CASSFRLGGRTGELFF
-,16,TRBD1,TRBV2,TRBJ2-7,TGTGCCACCCTATTGGGGCGAGGGACAGGGGCGAACGAGCAGTACTTC,CATLLGRGTGANEQYF
-,14,TRBD1,TRBV7-2,TRBJ1-2,TGTGCCAGCAGCTTACAGGGGGAGAGCTATGGCTACACCTTC,CASSLQGESYGYTF
-,15,-,TRBV20-1,TRBJ2-3,TGCAGTGCCAGGGGACCACCTCCGGGCACAGATACGCAGTATTTT,CSARGPPPGTDTQYF
-,13,TRBD2,TRBV20-1,TRBJ2-5,TGCAGTGCCGCAGGGAGGGTACTCGAGACCCAGTACTTC,CSAAGRVLETQYF
-,14,-,TRBV2,TRBJ1-2,TGTGCCAGCATCGACAGGAGAGTTCTCTATGGCTACACCTTC,CASIDRRVLYGYTF